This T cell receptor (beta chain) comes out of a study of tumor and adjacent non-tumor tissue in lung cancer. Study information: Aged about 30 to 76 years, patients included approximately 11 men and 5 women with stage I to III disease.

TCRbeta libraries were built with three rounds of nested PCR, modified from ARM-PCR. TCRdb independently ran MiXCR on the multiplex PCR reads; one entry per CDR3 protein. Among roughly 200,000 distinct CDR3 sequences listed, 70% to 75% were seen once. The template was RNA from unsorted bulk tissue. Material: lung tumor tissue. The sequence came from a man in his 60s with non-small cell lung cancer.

The CDR3 protein is CASSSGQGHYGYTF. CDR3 sequence (DNA): TGTGCCAGCAGTTCGGGGCAGGGGCACTATGGCTACACCTTC. J is TRBJ1-2 and V is TRBV6-5; tentatively, D is TRBD1 (6 bases). The CDR3 is 14 residues long. V shed 4 bases and J shed 3 bases, with 12 bases lying between them. Germline V gives CDR1 MNHEY, CDR2 SVGAGI.